This TCR beta chain was found in a study of blood T cell repertoires in COVID-19. Overall study context: Sites across the United States, Italy and Spain contributed samples from acute and convalescent COVID-19. In each case, the material was cDNA or gDNA derived from T cells, B-cell-depleted T cells, or PBMCs.

Per germline, CDR1 SGHRS and CDR2 YFSETQ. V trimming: 0 bases; J trimming: 5 bases; junction bases outside the gene matches: 4. The CDR3 loop spans 15 amino acids. Per the original methods: Amplifying reference gene primers gave estimates of nucleated cell counts. Sequenced by immunoSEQ multiplex PCR; TCRdb stores in-frame clones only, minus some. D and trimming come from the DNA, and the V and J calls and clone size come from that table. The sample carries over 200,000 clones, about 90% recorded once. The sequence came from a man aged 40-49 years with active or convalescent COVID-19. The sequenced sample consisted of peripheral blood. V and J are TRBV5-1 and TRBJ1-4, with 7 bases fitting TRBD1. CDR3 nucleotide sequence: TGCGCCAGCAGCTTGGATGGGACAGTCAATGAAAAACTGTTTTTT. It encodes CASSLDGTVNEKLFF.